This T cell receptor beta chain was identified in a study of early T cells in non-severe SARS-CoV-2 infection. As for the study in general: Investigators sequenced bulk RNA drawn from unsorted whole blood, and chains remained unpaired.

CDR3 size: 13 residues. V was clipped by 5 bases and J by 6 bases, with 11 bases between them. Germline V CDR1 and CDR2: MNHEY, SVGAGI. Study results and caveats: Anti-spike CD8 responses were favored in VDJdb matching, and private and CD4 specificities were missed.

This clonotype was seen repeatedly, ten times or more. The antigen remains unidentified. Researchers attached unique molecular identifiers to individual cDNA molecules. In TCRdb, the 5' RACE reads were re-called with MiXCR into one record per CDR3 protein. The sample shows about 36,000 distinct CDR3 sequences, about 6.8% of them seen only once. This clonotype originated in an adult who was a healthcare worker with PCR-confirmed SARS-CoV-2 infection or an uninfected control (not recorded which). V usage is TRBV6-5 and J usage is TRBJ1-5; perhaps TRBD1 as D (5 bases). Material: whole blood, obtained at baseline. In DNA form, the CDR3 reads TGTGCCAGCAGTACTCAGGGAGGTCAGCCCCAGCATTTT. It translates to CASSTQGGQPQHF.